This T cell receptor (beta chain) was identified in a study of OX40 agonist ivuxolimab in advanced cancers. This clone was seen just once. The CDR3 runs 14 residues. Germline values: CDR1 GTSNPN, CDR2 SVGIG (reference sequence). Trimming took 0 bases from V and 7 from J, leaving 10 bases between them. Libraries were prepared by immunoSEQ multiplex PCR; TCRdb keeps only in-frame clonotypes and omits some of them. The table records 45,000 to 65,000 clones, around 91% of them present only once. The chain has TRBV30 and TRBJ1-6; D remains ambiguous. The TCR was taken from an adult with an advanced solid tumor such as melanoma, head and neck, liver or kidney cancer. Sequencing used CD4+ or CD8+ T cells sorted from blood, obtained in a trial of the OX40 agonist ivuxolimab. In DNA form, the CDR3 reads TGTGCCTGGAGTGTTTTGACGGGCAATTCACCCCTCCACTTT. It translates to CAWSVLTGNSPLHF.